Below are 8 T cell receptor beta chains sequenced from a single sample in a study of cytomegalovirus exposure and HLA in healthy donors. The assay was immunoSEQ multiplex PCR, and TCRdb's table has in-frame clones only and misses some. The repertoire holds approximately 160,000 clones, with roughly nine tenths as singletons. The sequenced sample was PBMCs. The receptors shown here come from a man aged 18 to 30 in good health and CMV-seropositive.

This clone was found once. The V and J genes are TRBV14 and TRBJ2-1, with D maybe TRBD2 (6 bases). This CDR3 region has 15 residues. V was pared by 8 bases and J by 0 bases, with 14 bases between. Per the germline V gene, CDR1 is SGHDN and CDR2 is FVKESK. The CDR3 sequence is CASASAGSSYNEQFF. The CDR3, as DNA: TGTGCCAGCGCGTCCGCGGGGAGCTCCTACAATGAGCAGTTCTTC.

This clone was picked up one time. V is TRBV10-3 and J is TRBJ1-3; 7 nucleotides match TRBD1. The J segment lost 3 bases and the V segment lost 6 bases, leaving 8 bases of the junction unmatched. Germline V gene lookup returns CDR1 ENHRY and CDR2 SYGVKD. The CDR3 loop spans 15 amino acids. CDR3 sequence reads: CAIRATGQSGNTIYF. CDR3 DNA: TGTGCCATCAGGGCGACGGGACAGAGTGGAAACACCATATATTTT.

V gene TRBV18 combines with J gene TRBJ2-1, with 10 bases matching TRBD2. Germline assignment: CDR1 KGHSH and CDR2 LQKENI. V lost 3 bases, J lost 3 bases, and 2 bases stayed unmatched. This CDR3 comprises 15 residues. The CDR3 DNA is TGTGCCAGCTCACCCGGACTAGCGGACTACAATGAGCAGTTCTTC. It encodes CASSPGLADYNEQFF.

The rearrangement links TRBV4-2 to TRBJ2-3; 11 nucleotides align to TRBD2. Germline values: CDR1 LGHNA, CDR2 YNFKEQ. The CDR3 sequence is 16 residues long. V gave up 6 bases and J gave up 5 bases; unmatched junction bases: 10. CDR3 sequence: CASRPSQTSGEDTQYF. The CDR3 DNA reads TGTGCCAGCAGACCCAGTCAGACTAGCGGGGAAGATACGCAGTATTTT.

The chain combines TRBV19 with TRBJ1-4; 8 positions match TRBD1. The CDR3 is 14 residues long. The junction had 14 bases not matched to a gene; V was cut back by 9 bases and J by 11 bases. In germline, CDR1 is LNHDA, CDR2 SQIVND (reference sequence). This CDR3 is CASNNPGQAPKLFF. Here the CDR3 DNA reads TGTGCCAGCAACAACCCGGGACAGGCCCCTAAACTGTTTTTT.

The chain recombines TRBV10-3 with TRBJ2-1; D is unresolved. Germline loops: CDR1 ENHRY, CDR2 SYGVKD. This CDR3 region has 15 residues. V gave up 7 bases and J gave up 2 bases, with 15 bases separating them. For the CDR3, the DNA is TGTGCCATCACCCTGACTTTTACCGCCTACAATGAGCAGTTCTTC. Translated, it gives CAITLTFTAYNEQFF.

CDR3 amino acids: CASSLSSGGLAEAFF. The CDR3 coding sequence is TGTGCCAGCAGCTTATCATCAGGGGGTTTGGCTGAAGCTTTCTTT. The chain has TRBV7-9 and TRBJ1-1, with 7 positions matching TRBD1. Germline trimming cut 2 bases from V and 6 bases from J; bases unmatched to any gene: 9. The germline V gene has CDR1 SEHNR and CDR2 FQNEAQ (reference sequence). CDR3 length: 15 amino acids.

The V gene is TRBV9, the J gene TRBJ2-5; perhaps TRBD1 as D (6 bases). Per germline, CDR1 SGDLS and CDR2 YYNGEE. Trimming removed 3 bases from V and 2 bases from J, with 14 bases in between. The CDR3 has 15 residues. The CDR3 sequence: CASSAIQGKQETQYF. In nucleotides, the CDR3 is TGTGCCAGCAGCGCCATCCAGGGGAAGCAAGAGACCCAGTACTTC.